The 20 T cell receptor beta chains reported below all come from one sample, sequenced in a study of cytomegalovirus exposure and HLA in healthy donors. The PCR ran on 60 Vbeta and 13 Jbeta primers. Generated by immunoSEQ multiplex PCR, the TCRdb table keeps only in-frame clones and is missing some. The data contain roughly 120,000 clones, about 80% of them singletons. Sequencing used PBMCs. Source of these receptors: a man aged 40-50 years in good health and CMV-seronegative.

The J gene is TRBJ1-6, the V gene TRBV11-2, with D maybe TRBD1 (5 bases). CDR3 length: 15 amino acids. Germline CDR1 SGHAT, CDR2 FQNNGV. Trimming left V 2 bases short and J 7 bases short, with 12 bases between. The CDR3 DNA reads TGTGCCAGCAGCTTAAGGCAGGGAGGAAATTCACCCCTCCACTTT. This codes for CASSLRQGGNSPLHF. Complete variable domain (other parts from reference TRBV11-2 and TRBJ1-6): EAGVAQSPRYKIIEKRQSVAFWCNPISGHATLYWYQQILGQGPKLLIQFQNNGVVDDSQLPKDRFSAERLKGVDSTLKIQPAKLEDSAVYLCASSLRQGGNSPLHFGNGTRLTVT.

The rearrangement links TRBV19 to TRBJ2-1, with no clear D. The CDR3 consists of 13 residues. The V end was cut by 7 bases, the J end by 10 bases, with 17 bases between. CDR1 LNHDA and CDR2 SQIVND come from the germline V gene (reference sequence). For the CDR3, the DNA is TGTGCCAGTAACCATAACCCTCGAGGAGAGCAGTTCTTC. Translated: CASNHNPRGEQFF.

This rearrangement joins TRBV19 to TRBJ2-7, with 10 nucleotides matching TRBD1. CDR3 length: 13 residues. V lost 6 bases, J lost 3 bases, and 2 bases stayed unmatched. Germline assignment: CDR1 LNHDA and CDR2 SQIVND (reference sequence). The CDR3 loop is CASRGQGIYEQYF. The CDR3 DNA reads TGTGCCAGTAGGGGACAGGGGATCTACGAGCAGTACTTC.

The chain combines TRBV7-2 with TRBJ2-2, with TRBD1 matching 7 bases. From germline, CDR1 is SGHTA and CDR2 FQGNSA. With V trimmed by 3 bases and J by 2 bases, 3 bases remained unmatched. The CDR3 runs 15 residues. CDR3 nucleotide sequence: TGTGCCAGCAGCTTCCGGGACAGAAACACCGGGGAGCTGTTTTTT. This sequence encodes CASSFRDRNTGELFF.

The V call is TRBV19, the J call TRBJ1-1; D is uncertain. Germline CDR1 reads LNHDA; CDR2 reads SQIVND (reference sequence). The CDR3 is made up of 14 amino acids. V was cut by 3 bases and J by 5 bases, with 13 bases left in between. CDR3 sequence reads: CASSIEGSRTEAFF. CDR3 in DNA: TGTGCCAGTAGTATTGAGGGCAGTCGGACTGAAGCTTTCTTT.

The chain links TRBV9 to TRBJ1-1, with a weak D call TRBD1 (6 bases). The CDR3 is 15 amino acids. The V and J ends lost 0 bases and 10 bases respectively, with 19 bases between them. Germline CDR1 SGDLS, CDR2 YYNGEE. This CDR3 reads CASSVGGDGGGAAFF. The CDR3 DNA reads as TGTGCCAGCAGCGTAGGAGGGGATGGAGGGGGGGCAGCTTTCTTT.

Comments on this clone: Given the absence of the conserved phenylalanine or tryptophan at the CDR3 end, a read error is likely. The chain employs TRBV25-1 and TRBJ1-6; TRBD1 might be the D (6 bases). Germline values: CDR1 MGHDK, CDR2 SYGVNS. The CDR3 runs to 14 residues. The V and J ends lost 4 bases and 11 bases respectively, with 15 bases between them. Here the CDR3 DNA reads TGTGCCAGCAGTGGACAGGTTTCGATTACACCCCTCCACCTT. It specifies CASSGQVSITPLHL.

This clone appeared a single time. The V gene is TRBV7-9, the J gene TRBJ2-5; D call uncertain. The ends were cut back, 3 bases at V and 5 bases at J, with 10 bases in the middle. Germline V lookup: CDR1 SEHNR, CDR2 FQNEAQ (reference sequence). The CDR3 is 13 residues long. As DNA, the CDR3 is TGTGCCAGCAGCTTTGGCAGTTTGGAGACCCAGTACTTC. It encodes CASSFGSLETQYF.

The CDR3 protein is CASSWPGQGDREQYF. CDR3 nucleotide sequence: TGTGCCAGCAGCTGGCCGGGACAGGGGGATCGAGAGCAGTACTTC. V usage is TRBV7-2 and J usage is TRBJ2-7; 11 positions match TRBD1. This CDR3 is built from 15 residues. The germline gives CDR1 SGHTA, CDR2 FQGNSA. Losses at the gene ends were 4 bases for V and 7 bases for J; bases not matched to a gene: 9.

The chain recombines TRBV6-6 with TRBJ2-2, with 11 bases fitting TRBD1. Per germline, CDR1 MNHNY and CDR2 SVGAGI (reference sequence). V gave up 1 base and J gave up 6 bases; unmatched junction bases: 4. This CDR3 is built from 16 residues. DNA for the CDR3: TGTGCCAGCAGTTACTGGGACAGGGGGAAACCCGGGGAGCTGTTTTTT. Translated, it gives CASSYWDRGKPGELFF.

This rearrangement joins TRBV18 to TRBJ2-4; 7 bases map to TRBD1. Germline V gives CDR1 KGHSH, CDR2 LQKENI. CDR3 length equals 13 residues. The J segment lost 7 bases and the V segment lost 6 bases, leaving 6 bases of the junction unmatched. CDR3 in amino acids: CASSEKGANIQYF. For the CDR3, the DNA is TGTGCCAGCTCCGAGAAGGGGGCGAACATTCAGTACTTC.

The chain carries TRBV7-2 and TRBJ2-2; D remains ambiguous. The CDR3 sequence is 16 residues long. CDR1 is SGHTA and CDR2 is FQGNSA in the germline V gene. Trimming took off 6 bases at V and 0 bases at J, with 14 bases between the two ends. DNA of the CDR3: TGTGCCAGCAGTCTCCCGACTGGGTCGAACACCGGGGAGCTGTTTTTT. It is translated as CASSLPTGSNTGELFF.

This chain joins TRBV7-2 and TRBJ2-5; D call uncertain. The germline CDR1 and CDR2 sequences are SGHTA and FQGNSA. CDR3 length: 14 residues. V lost 1 base and J lost 2, with 8 bases in between. CDR3 coding DNA: TGTGCCAGCAGCTTAGGGCAAATACAAGAGACCCAGTACTTC. This sequence encodes CASSLGQIQETQYF.

The chain employs TRBV29-1 and TRBJ2-7; 7 bases are shared with TRBD2. From germline, CDR1 is SQVTM and CDR2 ANQGSEA. This CDR3 is 12 amino acids long. V shed 3 bases and J 5 bases; nucleotides not matched to a gene: 4. CDR3 bases: TGCAGCGTTGAGGGGGGGTCGGACGAGCAGTACTTC. This encodes CSVEGGSDEQYF.

The chain has TRBV19 and TRBJ2-7; tentatively, D is TRBD2 (6 bases). This CDR3 is built from 12 residues. V lost 8 bases and J 6 bases, leaving 14 bases between the germline ends. Germline V gives CDR1 LNHDA, CDR2 SQIVND (reference sequence). The CDR3 DNA reads TGTGCCAGTTCTGGGTGGCGGGGCGAGCAGTACTTC. Translation gives CASSGWRGEQYF. The complete variable domain, with remaining parts taken from reference TRBV19 and TRBJ2-7, reads DGGITQSPKYLFRKEGQNVTLSCEQNLNHDAMYWYRQDPGQGLRLIYYSQIVNDFQKGDIAEGYSVSREKKESFPLTVTSAQKNPTAFYLCASSGWRGEQYFGPGTRLTVT.

The table lists this clone with a count of one. This chain connects TRBV28 to TRBJ2-1; D might be TRBD1 (5 bases). This CDR3 has 13 amino acids. Germline-derived CDR1 and CDR2 are MDHEN and SYDVKM. Trimming pared 7 bases from V and 8 bases from J, leaving 15 bases between. The CDR3 region is CASNIEGADEQFF. The CDR3 DNA is TGTGCCAGCAACATAGAAGGGGCGGATGAGCAGTTCTTC. Full variable domain (rest looked up from reference TRBV28 and TRBJ2-1): DVKVTQSSRYLVKRTGEKVFLECVQDMDHENMFWYRQDPGLGLRLIYFSYDVKMKEKGDIPEGYSVSREKKERFSLILESASTNQTSMYLCASNIEGADEQFFGPGTRLTVL.

The rearrangement joins TRBV6-1 to TRBJ1-1; D is ambiguous. Trimming removed 4 bases from V and 9 bases from J, with 9 bases in between. CDR1 is MNHNS and CDR2 is SASEGT in the germline V gene. The CDR3 runs 11 residues. Here the CDR3 reads CASSAGPKAFF. Written as DNA, the CDR3 is TGTGCCAGCAGTGCCGGTCCTAAAGCTTTCTTT.

This chain connects TRBV18 to TRBJ1-1; D may be TRBD1 (6 bases). The CDR3 has 13 residues. The germline V gene has CDR1 KGHSH and CDR2 LQKENI. The V and J ends lost 3 bases and 4 bases respectively, with 9 bases between them. The CDR3 bases are TGTGCCAGCTCACCTAAAGGGGGCACTGAAGCTTTCTTT. Protein: CASSPKGGTEAFF.

The chain carries TRBV28 and TRBJ2-3; D may be TRBD1 (6 bases). Germline assignment: CDR1 MDHEN and CDR2 SYDVKM. The length of the CDR3 is 15 residues. V dropped 2 bases and J dropped 5 bases, with 14 bases sitting between them. CDR3 sequence: CASSLDSGVGDTQYF. As DNA, the CDR3 is TGTGCCAGCAGTTTAGACTCAGGGGTGGGAGATACGCAGTATTTT.

J is TRBJ2-7 and V is TRBV11-2; D is unclear. The CDR3 runs to 12 residues. Deletions cut 0 bases from V and 3 bases from J, with 3 bases between. CDR1 and CDR2 from the germline V gene are SGHAT and FQNNGV. In DNA, the CDR3 is TGTGCCAGCAGCTTAGATATCTACGAGCAGTACTTC. It is translated as CASSLDIYEQYF.